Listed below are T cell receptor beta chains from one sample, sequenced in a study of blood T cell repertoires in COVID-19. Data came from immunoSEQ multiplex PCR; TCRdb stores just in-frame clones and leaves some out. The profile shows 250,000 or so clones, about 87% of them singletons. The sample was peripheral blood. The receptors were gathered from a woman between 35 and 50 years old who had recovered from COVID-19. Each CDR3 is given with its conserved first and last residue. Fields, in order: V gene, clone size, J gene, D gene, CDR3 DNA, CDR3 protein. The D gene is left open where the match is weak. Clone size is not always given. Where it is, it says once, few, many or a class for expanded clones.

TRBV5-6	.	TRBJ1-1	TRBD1	TGTGCCAGCAGCTTGACGGCCATGGACAGGGAGGTCACTGAAGCTTTCTTT	CASSLTAMDREVTEAFF
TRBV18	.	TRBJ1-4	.	TGTGCCAGCTCCCCCCGGACAGCTAATGAAAAACTGTTTTTT	CASSPRTANEKLFF
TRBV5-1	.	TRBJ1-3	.	TGCGCCAGCAGCCCCTTTATCCTAGACTCTGGAAACACCATATATTTT	CASSPFILDSGNTIYF
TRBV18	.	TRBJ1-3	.	TGTGCCAGCTCCAGCAGGAACTCTGGAAACACCATATATTTT	CASSSRNSGNTIYF
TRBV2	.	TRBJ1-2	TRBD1	TGTGCCAGCAGTTCTACTTTGACAGGGGGCTATGGCTACACCTTC	CASSSTLTGGYGYTF
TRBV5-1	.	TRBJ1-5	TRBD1	TGCGCCAGCAGCCCGGGACAGGGCTATAGCAATCAGCCCCAGCATTTT	CASSPGQGYSNQPQHF
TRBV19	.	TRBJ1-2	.	TGTGCCAGTAGGAAGGGGTTAGGCGACTATGGCTACACCTTC	CASRKGLGDYGYTF
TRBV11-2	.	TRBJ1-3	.	TGTGCCAGCAGCCCGTCGGGAAACACCATATATTTT	CASSPSGNTIYF
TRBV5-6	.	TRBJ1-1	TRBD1	TGTGCCAGCAGCTCCAGTTGGACAGGCGGTCCTTTCTTT	CASSSSWTGGPFF
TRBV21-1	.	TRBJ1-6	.	TGTGCCAGCAGCAAAGAGGAGTTAAATAATTCACCCCTCCACTTT	CASSKEELNNSPLHF
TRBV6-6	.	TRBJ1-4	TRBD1	TGTGCCAGCAGTTACTCACAGGGGGCTAATGAAAAACTGTTTTTT	CASSYSQGANEKLFF
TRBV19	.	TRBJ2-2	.	TGTGCCAGTAGGGACAGTTCCCAAACCATATACACCGGGGAGCTGTTTTTT	CASRDSSQTIYTGELFF
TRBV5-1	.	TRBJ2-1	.	TGCGCCAGCAGCTTTCCAGGCAATGAGCAGTTCTTC	CASSFPGNEQFF
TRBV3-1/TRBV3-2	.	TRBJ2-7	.	TGTGCCAGCAGCCACGGACAGTACGAGCAGTACTTC	CASSHGQYEQYF
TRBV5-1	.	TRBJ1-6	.	TGCGCCAGCAGCGGGGCGGGGTACGATAATTCACCCCTCCACTTT	CASSGAGYDNSPLHF
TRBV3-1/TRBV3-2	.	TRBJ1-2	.	TGTGCCAGCAGCCACCCCGGGGGGGGCAGGAACACCTTC	CASSHPGGGRNTF
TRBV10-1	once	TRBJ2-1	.	TGCGCCAGCAGTCCCAACAGGGTGGTGCAGTTCTTC	CASSPNRVVQFF
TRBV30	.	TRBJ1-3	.	TGTGCCTGGAGTGTACCTATCCGCTCTGGAAACACCATATATTTT	CAWSVPIRSGNTIYF
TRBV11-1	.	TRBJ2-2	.	TGTGCCAGCAGCGCGGGCGCAAGCGCCGGGGAGCTGTTTTTT	CASSAGASAGELFF
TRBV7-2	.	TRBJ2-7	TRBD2	TGTGCCAGCAGCTTAGTACGGGGGGACTACGAGCAGTACTTC	CASSLVRGDYEQYF
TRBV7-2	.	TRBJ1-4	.	TGTGCCAGCAGCTTAGCGGGGACTGTGGGGGAAAAACTGTTTTTT	CASSLAGTVGEKLFF
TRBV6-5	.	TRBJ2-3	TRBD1	TGTGCCAGCAGCCTACAGGGGGCAGGGGCAGATACGCAGTATTTT	CASSLQGAGADTQYF
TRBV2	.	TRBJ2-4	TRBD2	TGTGCCAGCAGTGCCCGACTAGCTTCGAACATTCAGTACTTC	CASSARLASNIQYF
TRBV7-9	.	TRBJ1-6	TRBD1	TGTGCCAGCAGCCGACAGGGAAGGGATTCACCCCTCCACTTT	CASSRQGRDSPLHF
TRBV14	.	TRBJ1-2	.	TGTGCCAGCAGCCAAGACAGGGGAGCCTATGGCTACACCTTC	CASSQDRGAYGYTF
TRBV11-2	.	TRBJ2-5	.	TGTGCCAGCAGCGCTAGCGGAGGGGGTCAAGAGACCCAGTACTTC	CASSASGGGQETQYF
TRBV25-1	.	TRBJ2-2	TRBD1	TGTGCCAGCAGTGGCCGGGACAGGGACACCGGGGAGCTGTTTTTT	CASSGRDRDTGELFF
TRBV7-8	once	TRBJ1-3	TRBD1	TGTGCCAGCAGCAGTGACAGGGTGGGAAACACCATATATTTT	CASSSDRVGNTIYF